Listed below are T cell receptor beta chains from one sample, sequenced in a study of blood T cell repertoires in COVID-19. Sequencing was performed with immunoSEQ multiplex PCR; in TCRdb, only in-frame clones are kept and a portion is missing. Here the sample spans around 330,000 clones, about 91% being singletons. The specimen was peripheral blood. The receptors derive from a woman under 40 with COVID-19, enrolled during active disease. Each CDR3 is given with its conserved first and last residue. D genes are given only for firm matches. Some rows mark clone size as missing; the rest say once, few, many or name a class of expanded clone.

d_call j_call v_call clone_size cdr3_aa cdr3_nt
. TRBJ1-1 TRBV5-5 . CASSPAENTEAFF TGTGCCAGCAGCCCGGCGGAGAACACTGAAGCTTTCTTT
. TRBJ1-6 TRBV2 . CASKTGGLNSPLHF TGTGCCAGCAAAACCGGGGGATTAAATTCACCCCTCCACTTT
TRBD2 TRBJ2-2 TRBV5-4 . CASSNGGADAGELFF TGTGCCAGCAGCAACGGGGGGGCAGACGCCGGGGAGCTGTTTTTT
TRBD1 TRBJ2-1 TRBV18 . CASSPRDRGRTGNEQFF TGTGCCAGCTCACCACGAGACAGGGGGCGCACGGGGAATGAGCAGTTCTTC
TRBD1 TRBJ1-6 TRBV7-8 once CASSSDPTGARSPLHF TGTGCCAGCAGCTCAGACCCCACAGGGGCCCGTTCACCCCTCCACTTT
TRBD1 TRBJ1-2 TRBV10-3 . CAISGTANYGYTF TGTGCCATCAGCGGGACAGCCAACTATGGCTACACCTTC
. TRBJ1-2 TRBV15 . CATSRYRPREGRYGYTF TGTGCCACCAGCAGGTACCGGCCGAGAGAGGGGAGGTATGGCTACACCTTC
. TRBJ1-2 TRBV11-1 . CASSPTGHNYGYTF TGTGCCAGCAGCCCGACAGGACATAACTATGGCTACACCTTC
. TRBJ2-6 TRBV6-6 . CASSSILSGANVLTF TGTGCCAGCAGTTCGATCCTATCTGGGGCCAACGTCCTGACTTTC
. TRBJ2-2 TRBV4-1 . CASRRRVTNTGELFF TGCGCCAGCAGGCGGAGGGTCACGAACACCGGGGAGCTGTTTTTT
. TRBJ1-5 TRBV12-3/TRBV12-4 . CASSVGEGWPQHF TGTGCCAGCAGCGTCGGGGAGGGCTGGCCCCAGCATTTT
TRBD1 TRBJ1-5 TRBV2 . CASRGQENQPQHF TGTGCCAGCAGGGGACAGGAGAATCAGCCCCAGCATTTT
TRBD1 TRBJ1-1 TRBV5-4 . CASSGRDRVTEAFF TGTGCCAGCAGCGGTCGGGACAGGGTTACTGAAGCTTTCTTT
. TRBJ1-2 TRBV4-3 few CASSPGGVNYGYTF TGCGCCAGCAGCCCTGGAGGGGTTAACTATGGCTACACCTTC
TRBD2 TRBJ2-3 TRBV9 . CASSVGAGVTDTQYF TGTGCCAGCAGCGTAGGGGCGGGGGTCACAGATACGCAGTATTTT
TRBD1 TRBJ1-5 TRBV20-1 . CSASTGQSNQPQHF TGCAGTGCTAGTACGGGACAGAGCAATCAGCCCCAGCATTTT
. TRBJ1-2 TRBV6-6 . CASSYGGWVPNYGYTF TGTGCCAGCAGTTACGGGGGGTGGGTCCCTAACTATGGCTACACCTTC
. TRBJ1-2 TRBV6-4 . CASSVGGDYGYTF TGTGCCAGCAGTGTTGGGGGGGACTATGGCTACACCTTC
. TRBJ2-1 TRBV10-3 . CAISETGDYNEQFF TGTGCCATCAGTGAAACAGGAGATTACAATGAGCAGTTCTTC
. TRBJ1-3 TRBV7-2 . CASSTSSGNTIYF TGTGCCAGCAGTACGAGCTCTGGAAACACCATATATTTT
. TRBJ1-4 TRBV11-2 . CASSQGVWATNEKLFF TGTGCCAGCAGCCAAGGGGTATGGGCAACTAATGAAAAACTGTTTTTT
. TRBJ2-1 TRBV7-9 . CASSDFGSGQYNEQFF TGTGCCAGCAGCGATTTTGGTAGCGGCCAATACAATGAGCAGTTCTTC
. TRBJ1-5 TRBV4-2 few CASSDTGLPQHF TGTGCCAGCAGCGATACAGGGCTGCCCCAGCATTTT
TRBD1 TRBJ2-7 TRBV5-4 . CASSRGQGDEQYF TGTGCCAGCAGCAGGGGACAGGGAGACGAGCAGTACTTC
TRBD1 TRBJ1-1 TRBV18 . CASSPSRGDTEAFF TGTGCCAGCTCACCGAGCAGGGGGGACACTGAAGCTTTCTTT
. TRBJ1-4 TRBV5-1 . CASRQANNEKLFF TGCGCCAGCCGGCAGGCTAACAATGAAAAACTGTTTTTT
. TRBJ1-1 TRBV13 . CASSTRGFRGTEAFF TGTGCCAGCAGCACCAGGGGTTTTAGGGGTACTGAAGCTTTCTTT
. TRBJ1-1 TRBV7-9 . CASSSYGNTEAFF TGTGCCAGCAGCTCCTATGGGAACACTGAAGCTTTCTTT
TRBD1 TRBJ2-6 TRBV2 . CASKTQGPRANVLTF TGTGCCAGCAAGACACAGGGGCCTAGGGCCAACGTCCTGACTTTC
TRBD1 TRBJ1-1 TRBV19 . CASSAYPDRGNTEAFF TGTGCCAGTAGTGCTTACCCAGACAGGGGGAACACTGAAGCTTTCTTT
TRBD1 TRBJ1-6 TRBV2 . CASSDKGARSPLHF TGTGCCAGCAGTGATAAGGGGGCCAGGTCACCCCTCCACTTT
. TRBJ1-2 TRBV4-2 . CASSQGEETYGYTF TGTGCCAGCAGCCAAGGTGAGGAAACCTATGGCTACACCTTC
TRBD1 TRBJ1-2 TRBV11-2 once CASSPDRGQGYTF TGTGCCAGCAGCCCCGACAGGGGGCAAGGCTACACCTTC
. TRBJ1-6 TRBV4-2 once CASSHPRGTGSPLHF TGTGCCAGCAGCCACCCCAGGGGAACTGGCTCACCCCTCCACTTT
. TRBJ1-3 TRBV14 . CASSQGGFGNTIYF TGTGCCAGCAGCCAAGGGGGCTTTGGAAACACCATATATTTT
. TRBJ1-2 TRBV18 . CASSPLKGVIDYGYTF TGTGCCAGCTCACCACTGAAGGGGGTGATTGACTATGGCTACACCTTC
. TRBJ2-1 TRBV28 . CASRAQNEQFF TGTGCCAGCAGGGCCCAGAATGAGCAGTTCTTC
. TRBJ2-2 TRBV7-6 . CASSLWFGRATLLPVNTGELFF TGTGCCAGCAGCTTATGGTTTGGCAGGGCAACCTTATTACCAGTAAACACCGGGGAGCTGTTTTTT
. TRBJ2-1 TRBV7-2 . CASSLDSSGVYNEQFF TGTGCCAGCAGCTTAGATAGTTCGGGTGTCTACAATGAGCAGTTCTTC
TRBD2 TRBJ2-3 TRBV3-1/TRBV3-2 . CASSISPGLAGGLGRTDTQYF TGTGCCAGCAGCATTTCCCCGGGACTAGCGGGGGGGCTCGGGCGCACAGATACGCAGTATTTT
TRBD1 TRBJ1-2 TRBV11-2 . CASSLVQGAYGYTF TGTGCCAGCAGCTTAGTCCAGGGGGCCTATGGCTACACCTTC
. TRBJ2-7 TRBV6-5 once CASSHQGYEQYF TGTGCCAGCAGTCACCAGGGCTACGAGCAGTACTTC
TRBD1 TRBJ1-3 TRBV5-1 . CASSRTGPGNTIYF TGCGCCAGCAGCCGGACAGGTCCCGGAAACACCATATATTTT
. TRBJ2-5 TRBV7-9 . CASDPGVVETQYF TGTGCCAGCGACCCCGGGGTTGTCGAGACCCAGTACTTC
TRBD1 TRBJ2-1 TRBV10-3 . CAISTGVSYNEQFF TGTGCCATCAGTACAGGGGTCTCCTACAATGAGCAGTTCTTC
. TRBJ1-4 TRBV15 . CATSRVPRGGVNEKLFF TGTGCCACCAGCAGAGTTCCTAGGGGAGGAGTTAATGAAAAACTGTTTTTT
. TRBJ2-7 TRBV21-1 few CASSKQLTSGGTPEQYF TGTGCCAGCAGCAAGCAGCTAACTAGCGGGGGGACACCAGAGCAGTACTTC
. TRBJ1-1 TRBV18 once CASSPLAPGVATEAFF TGTGCCAGCTCACCACTCGCCCCAGGGGTGGCCACTGAAGCTTTCTTT
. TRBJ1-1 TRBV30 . CAWKRGSNTEAFF TGTGCCTGGAAAAGGGGGAGTAACACTGAAGCTTTCTTT
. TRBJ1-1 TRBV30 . CAATRQVMNTEAFF TGTGCCGCGACCAGACAGGTTATGAACACTGAAGCTTTCTTT
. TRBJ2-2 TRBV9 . CASPRYAGAGELFF TGTGCCAGCCCCAGGTACGCAGGGGCCGGGGAGCTGTTTTTT
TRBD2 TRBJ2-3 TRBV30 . CAWSVRGGRSTDTQYF TGTGCCTGGAGTGTACGCGGGGGGCGAAGCACAGATACGCAGTATTTT
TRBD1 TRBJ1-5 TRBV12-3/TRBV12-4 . CASSLTGNQSQHF TGTGCCAGCAGCCTGACAGGGAATCAGTCCCAGCATTTT
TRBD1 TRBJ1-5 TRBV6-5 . CASGTGRFNQPQHF TGTGCCAGCGGGACAGGGAGATTTAATCAGCCCCAGCATTTT
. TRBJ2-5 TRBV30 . CACKIQETQYF TGTGCCTGTAAAATTCAAGAGACCCAGTACTTC
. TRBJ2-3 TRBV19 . CASSTIREPTDTQYF TGTGCCAGTAGTACGATCCGGGAACCCACAGATACACAGTATTTT
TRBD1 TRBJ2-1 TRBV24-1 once CATSASWTGVGEQFF TGTGCCACCAGTGCTTCTTGGACAGGGGTGGGTGAGCAGTTCTTC